Listed below are T cell receptor beta chains from one sample, sequenced in a study of blood T cell repertoires in COVID-19. Sequenced by immunoSEQ multiplex PCR; TCRdb stores in-frame clones only, minus some. The sample includes about 140,000 clones, more than 70% of them seen just once. The source material was peripheral blood. These receptors came from a man aged 50 to 59 with active or convalescent COVID-19. Both conserved end residues are part of each CDR3. Each record gives: V gene, clone size, J gene, D gene, CDR3 protein, CDR3 DNA. D genes are given only for firm matches. Some rows mark clone size as missing; the rest say once, few, many or name a class of expanded clone.

V: TRBV6-5
size: -
J: TRBJ1-4
D: -
CDR3: CASWGTQGEKLFF
DNA: TGTGCCTCTTGGGGAACCCAGGGGGAAAAACTGTTTTTT

V: TRBV7-3
size: -
J: TRBJ2-1
D: -
CDR3: CASSSLGADNEQFF
DNA: TGTGCCAGCAGCTCCCTGGGCGCAGACAATGAGCAGTTCTTC

V: TRBV6-2/TRBV6-3
size: -
J: TRBJ2-5
D: TRBD1
CDR3: CASSKPGTGGETQYF
DNA: TGTGCCAGCAGTAAGCCCGGGACAGGGGGAGAGACCCAGTACTTC

V: TRBV2
size: -
J: TRBJ1-2
D: TRBD1
CDR3: CASSAYDRAYGYTF
DNA: TGTGCCAGCAGTGCATATGACAGGGCGTATGGCTACACCTTC

V: TRBV2
size: -
J: TRBJ1-2
D: -
CDR3: CASSIGVGYTF
DNA: TGTGCCAGCAGTATAGGGGTTGGCTACACCTTC

V: TRBV7-2
size: -
J: TRBJ2-2
D: -
CDR3: CASSLSEGTGELFF
DNA: TGTGCCAGCAGCTTAAGTGAGGGCACCGGGGAGCTGTTTTTT

V: TRBV9
size: -
J: TRBJ2-5
D: TRBD1
CDR3: CASSVAGGHQETQYF
DNA: TGTGCCAGCAGCGTCGCAGGGGGCCATCAAGAGACCCAGTACTTC

V: TRBV5-6
size: few
J: TRBJ1-5
D: TRBD1
CDR3: CASSWGQSSVEPQHF
DNA: TGTGCCAGCAGCTGGGGACAGAGCTCGGTGGAGCCCCAGCATTTT

V: TRBV28
size: -
J: TRBJ1-1
D: -
CDR3: CASSPGMTEAFF
DNA: TGTGCCAGCAGTCCGGGTATGACTGAAGCTTTCTTT

V: TRBV28
size: -
J: TRBJ1-3
D: -
CDR3: CASSLGGGGTGNTIYF
DNA: TGTGCCAGCAGTTTAGGGGGCGGGGGGACTGGAAACACCATATATTTT

V: TRBV7-9
size: -
J: TRBJ2-1
D: TRBD2
CDR3: CASSHSGRSYNEQFF
DNA: TGTGCCAGCAGCCATAGCGGGAGGTCCTACAATGAGCAGTTCTTC

V: TRBV6-5
size: -
J: TRBJ1-1
D: -
CDR3: CASSRGRQNTEAFF
DNA: TGTGCCAGCAGCAGGGGCCGACAGAACACTGAAGCTTTCTTT

V: TRBV6-1
size: -
J: TRBJ2-7
D: TRBD1
CDR3: CASSVTGTGYSYEQYF
DNA: TGTGCCAGCAGTGTAACCGGGACAGGCTATTCCTACGAGCAGTACTTC

V: TRBV12-5
size: few
J: TRBJ2-7
D: TRBD2
CDR3: CASGTPPGLAGDEQYF
DNA: TGTGCTAGTGGCACCCCCCCCGGACTAGCGGGAGACGAGCAGTACTTC

V: TRBV20-1
size: -
J: TRBJ2-1
D: -
CDR3: CSAPDGDEQFF
DNA: TGCAGTGCTCCCGACGGAGATGAGCAGTTCTTC

V: TRBV18
size: -
J: TRBJ1-2
D: TRBD1
CDR3: CASSPGQDMLYGYTF
DNA: TGTGCCAGCTCACCGGGACAGGACATGCTTTATGGCTACACCTTC

V: TRBV19
size: -
J: TRBJ2-3
D: -
CDR3: CASSKGGPSTDTQYF
DNA: TGTGCCAGTAGCAAGGGAGGTCCTAGCACAGATACGCAGTATTTT

V: TRBV5-4
size: -
J: TRBJ2-5
D: TRBD2
CDR3: CASSFLGGSAQETQYF
DNA: TGTGCCAGCAGCTTTTTGGGCGGGAGCGCCCAAGAGACCCAGTACTTC

V: TRBV4-1
size: -
J: TRBJ2-3
D: TRBD2
CDR3: CASSLAGGVSTDTQYF
DNA: TGCGCCAGCAGTCTAGCGGGAGGGGTTAGCACAGATACGCAGTATTTT

V: TRBV5-4
size: few
J: TRBJ2-7
D: -
CDR3: CASSAGQPYEQYF
DNA: TGTGCCAGCAGCGCGGGACAGCCCTACGAGCAGTACTTC

V: TRBV7-2
size: -
J: TRBJ2-3
D: TRBD2
CDR3: CASSFGLAGVMDTQYF
DNA: TGTGCCAGCAGCTTCGGTCTAGCGGGAGTTATGGATACGCAGTATTTT

V: TRBV2
size: -
J: TRBJ1-5
D: -
CDR3: CASSPRRGPQPQHF
DNA: TGTGCCAGCAGTCCGCGGAGGGGCCCTCAGCCCCAGCATTTT

V: TRBV7-8
size: -
J: TRBJ2-3
D: TRBD2
CDR3: CASSSGLAGVSDTQYF
DNA: TGTGCCAGCAGCTCCGGACTAGCGGGAGTCTCGGATACGCAGTATTTT

V: TRBV27
size: once
J: TRBJ2-6
D: -
CDR3: CASRKSRSGANVLTF
DNA: TGTGCCAGCAGAAAGAGTAGATCTGGGGCCAACGTCCTGACTTTC

V: TRBV25-1
size: -
J: TRBJ2-1
D: TRBD2
CDR3: CASSRPGTSSYNEQFF
DNA: TGTGCCAGCAGTAGGCCCGGGACTAGCTCCTACAATGAGCAGTTCTTC

V: TRBV28
size: -
J: TRBJ2-3
D: TRBD1
CDR3: CASSPSTGTADTQYF
DNA: TGTGCCAGCAGTCCGTCGACAGGGACCGCAGATACGCAGTATTTT

V: TRBV20-1
size: -
J: TRBJ2-1
D: TRBD2
CDR3: CSASSSGIASYNEQFF
DNA: TGCAGTGCTAGTTCTAGCGGGATAGCCTCGTACAATGAGCAGTTCTTC

V: TRBV9
size: -
J: TRBJ2-2
D: -
CDR3: CASSVDPVNTGELFF
DNA: TGTGCCAGCAGCGTAGATCCAGTGAACACCGGGGAGCTGTTTTTT

V: TRBV5-6
size: -
J: TRBJ1-2
D: -
CDR3: CASSLDPYGYTF
DNA: TGTGCCAGCAGCTTGGATCCTTATGGCTACACCTTC

V: TRBV30
size: -
J: TRBJ1-4
D: -
CDR3: CAWRRKASNEKLFF
DNA: TGTGCCTGGAGGCGGAAAGCTTCTAATGAAAAACTGTTTTTT

V: TRBV18
size: -
J: TRBJ2-5
D: TRBD2
CDR3: CASSPGTGTREETQYF
DNA: TGTGCCAGCTCACCGGGGACCGGGACTAGGGAAGAGACCCAGTACTTC

V: TRBV19
size: -
J: TRBJ2-7
D: -
CDR3: CASSQAFSSYEQYF
DNA: TGTGCCAGTAGTCAAGCTTTTAGCTCCTACGAGCAGTACTTC

V: TRBV13
size: -
J: TRBJ1-6
D: -
CDR3: CASSLGGSNSPLHF
DNA: TGTGCCAGCAGCTTAGGAGGTAGCAATTCACCCCTCCACTTT

V: TRBV19
size: -
J: TRBJ1-4
D: TRBD1
CDR3: CASRNGQGLNEKLFF
DNA: TGTGCCAGTAGGAATGGACAGGGGCTCAATGAAAAACTGTTTTTT

V: TRBV18
size: -
J: TRBJ2-5
D: -
CDR3: CASSPQYQETQYF
DNA: TGTGCCAGCTCACCCCAGTACCAAGAGACCCAGTACTTC

V: TRBV18
size: -
J: TRBJ2-7
D: -
CDR3: CASSRESYEQYF
DNA: TGTGCCAGCTCCCGGGAATCCTACGAGCAGTACTTC

V: TRBV29-1
size: -
J: TRBJ1-2
D: TRBD1
CDR3: CSARDRVHPNYGYTF
DNA: TGCAGCGCCCGGGACAGGGTCCATCCTAACTATGGCTACACCTTC

V: TRBV7-9
size: -
J: TRBJ2-5
D: TRBD2
CDR3: CASSLIRREGREETQYF
DNA: TGTGCCAGCAGCTTGATCCGGCGGGAGGGCCGGGAAGAGACCCAGTACTTC

V: TRBV6-1
size: -
J: TRBJ1-2
D: -
CDR3: CASSEEPSPIYGYTF
DNA: TGTGCCAGCAGTGAAGAGCCTTCGCCGATCTATGGCTACACCTTC

V: TRBV6-5
size: -
J: TRBJ2-7
D: TRBD1
CDR3: CASRRQGNNEQYF
DNA: TGTGCCAGCAGGCGACAGGGAAACAACGAGCAGTACTTC

V: TRBV18
size: -
J: TRBJ1-1
D: -
CDR3: CASSPTGNTEAFF
DNA: TGTGCCAGCTCACCGACGGGGAACACTGAAGCTTTCTTT

V: TRBV7-3
size: once
J: TRBJ1-1
D: -
CDR3: CASSRPGDNTEAFF
DNA: TGTGCCAGCAGCCGCCCGGGGGATAACACTGAAGCTTTCTTT

V: TRBV6-5
size: -
J: TRBJ2-7
D: TRBD1
CDR3: CASRNRGPSYEQYF
DNA: TGTGCCAGCAGAAACAGGGGGCCTTCCTACGAGCAGTACTTC

V: TRBV14
size: -
J: TRBJ1-1
D: -
CDR3: CASKLQAYTEAFF
DNA: TGTGCCAGCAAACTACAGGCATACACTGAAGCTTTCTTT

V: TRBV19
size: -
J: TRBJ1-1
D: -
CDR3: CASSPGDKNTEAFF
DNA: TGTGCCAGTAGTCCTGGGGACAAGAACACTGAAGCTTTCTTT

V: TRBV28
size: -
J: TRBJ2-3
D: -
CDR3: CASSFGRRRTDTQYF
DNA: TGTGCCAGCAGTTTTGGCCGGAGAAGGACAGATACGCAGTATTTT

V: TRBV6-6
size: -
J: TRBJ2-3
D: TRBD1
CDR3: CASSSLRDREADTQYF
DNA: TGTGCCAGCAGTTCCCTCCGGGACAGGGAGGCAGATACGCAGTATTTT

V: TRBV7-6
size: -
J: TRBJ2-1
D: TRBD2
CDR3: CASSLADIWTSGRAYNEQFF
DNA: TGTGCCAGCAGCTTAGCCGATATTTGGACTAGCGGGAGGGCTTACAATGAGCAGTTCTTC

V: TRBV21-1
size: -
J: TRBJ1-6
D: -
CDR3: CASSETTGGDLNSPLHF
DNA: TGTGCCAGCAGCGAAACGACAGGGGGCGATTTAAATTCACCCCTCCACTTT

V: TRBV29-1
size: -
J: TRBJ2-7
D: -
CDR3: CSVRTGGRYEQYF
DNA: TGCAGCGTCAGGACAGGAGGGAGATACGAGCAGTACTTC

V: TRBV27
size: -
J: TRBJ2-6
D: -
CDR3: CASTPRPNGGSGANVLTF
DNA: TGTGCCAGCACCCCCCGACCCAACGGGGGCTCTGGGGCCAACGTCCTGACTTTC

V: TRBV19
size: -
J: TRBJ2-5
D: -
CDR3: CASSRGVFYQETQYF
DNA: TGTGCCAGTAGTAGGGGGGTGTTCTACCAAGAGACCCAGTACTTC

V: TRBV7-9
size: -
J: TRBJ2-3
D: TRBD1
CDR3: CASSLGQGTDTQYF
DNA: TGTGCCAGCAGCTTAGGACAGGGAACAGATACGCAGTATTTT

V: TRBV4-2
size: -
J: TRBJ1-4
D: -
CDR3: CASSQRINEKLFF
DNA: TGTGCCAGCAGCCAGCGGATCAATGAAAAACTGTTTTTT

V: TRBV5-1
size: -
J: TRBJ2-7
D: -
CDR3: CASSNSGTGPYEQYF
DNA: TGCGCCAGCAGTAACTCCGGCACTGGGCCCTACGAGCAGTACTTC

V: TRBV5-1
size: -
J: TRBJ2-2
D: -
CDR3: CASSLVQANTGELFF
DNA: TGCGCCAGCAGCTTGGTACAGGCGAACACCGGGGAGCTGTTTTTT

V: TRBV5-1
size: few
J: TRBJ2-5
D: TRBD1
CDR3: CASSRDSAQETQYF
DNA: TGCGCCAGCAGCCGGGACAGCGCCCAAGAGACCCAGTACTTC

V: TRBV30
size: -
J: TRBJ1-5
D: -
CDR3: CAWSVGRDQPQHF
DNA: TGTGCCTGGAGTGTAGGCAGGGATCAGCCCCAGCATTTT

V: TRBV3-1/TRBV3-2
size: few
J: TRBJ2-1
D: TRBD2
CDR3: CASSRGRAYNEQFF
DNA: TGTGCCAGCAGCCGCGGGAGGGCCTACAATGAGCAGTTCTTC